The 30 T cell receptor beta chains reported below all come from one sample, sequenced in a study of Ad26.COV2.S vaccination and SARS-CoV-2 variants. The data were produced by immunoSEQ multiplex PCR, yet TCRdb's version contains in-frame clones alone and is incomplete. The sample gives about 440,000 clones, roughly 88% of which show up once; less than 4.5% is in the top ten. Sample treatment: some 20 received Ad26.COV2.S at low or high dose, single or two shots; 5 received placebo; per-sample allocation not given. Samples analyzed were those drawn on day 63 after the first vaccine or placebo injection. The sequencing used peripheral blood, collected in a trial of Ad26.COV2.S vaccine versus placebo. Source of these receptors: a person between 18 and 65 years old who received the Ad26.COV2.S COVID-19 vaccine or a placebo.

CDR3 DNA sequence: TGCGCCAGCGCGGACGGACTCCATGATGGCTACACCTTC. Translated: CASADGLHDGYTF. The V and J genes are TRBV5-1 and TRBJ1-2; D is unclear. CDR3 length: 13 residues. Per the germline V gene, CDR1 is SGHRS and CDR2 is YFSETQ. V was cut by 7 bases and J by 6 bases, with 16 bases left in between.

The chain uses TRBV6-2 or TRBV6-3 and TRBJ2-7; D call uncertain. CDR1 is MNHEY, CDR2 SVGEGT, per germline. The CDR3 extends over 12 amino acids. Trimming took 2 bases from V and 4 from J, leaving 6 bases between them. The CDR3 protein is CASSYMGYEQYF. CDR3 DNA sequence: TGTGCCAGCAGTTACATGGGGTACGAGCAGTACTTC.

The chain uses TRBV27 and TRBJ2-1; 10 bases align to TRBD1. This CDR3 comprises 16 residues. The germline V gene has CDR1 MNHEY and CDR2 SMNVEV (reference sequence). Germline trimming cut 3 bases from V and 4 bases from J; bases unmatched to any gene: 6. The CDR3 region has the DNA TGTGCCAGCAGTTTCTCACCGGGACAGGGGTACAATGAGCAGTTCTTC. This encodes CASSFSPGQGYNEQFF.

This chain joins TRBV6-5 and TRBJ2-7; D unresolved. CDR3 length: 11 amino acids. Germline CDR1 is MNHEY and CDR2 is SVGAGI. V was shortened by 8 bases and J by 3 bases, with 8 bases between the two germline ends. CDR3 residues: CASQDLYEQYF. In DNA, the CDR3 is TGTGCCAGCCAGGACCTCTACGAGCAGTACTTC.

The chain is built from TRBV6-5 and TRBJ1-2; 7 bases line up with TRBD1. This CDR3 is built from 13 residues. Germline loops: CDR1 MNHEY, CDR2 SVGAGI. V was pared by 7 bases and J by 5 bases, with 7 bases of the junction left unmatched. The CDR3 loop reads CASTQGGNYGYTF. CDR3 DNA: TGTGCCAGCACTCAGGGGGGGAATTATGGCTACACCTTC.

The chain links TRBV27 to TRBJ1-2; 7 nucleotides align to TRBD1. V trimming: 5 bases; J trimming: 2 bases; junction bases outside the gene matches: 17. CDR1 is MNHEY and CDR2 is SMNVEV in the germline V gene (reference sequence). The length of the CDR3 is 18 residues. The DNA for the CDR3 is TGTGCCAGCAGTCCACACACACGGACCCAGGGGGAGAACTATGGCTACACCTTC. It codes for CASSPHTRTQGENYGYTF.

The chain is built from TRBV10-3 and TRBJ2-2; D is unresolved. CDR3 size: 14 residues. The germline V and J ends were trimmed by 6 bases and 1 base, with 9 bases remaining between them. Germline V gene sequence: CDR1 ENHRY, CDR2 SYGVKD. The CDR3 DNA reads as TGTGCCATCAGAGGCCAGGTGAACACCGGGGAGCTGTTTTTT. Translating it yields CAIRGQVNTGELFF.

CDR3 loop: CATSRHFGTGWAEQFF. CDR3 nucleotide sequence: TGTGCCACCAGCAGACACTTCGGGACAGGGTGGGCTGAGCAGTTCTTC. The chain employs TRBV15 and TRBJ2-1, with 9 bases that match TRBD1. Germline values: CDR1 LNHNV, CDR2 YYDKDF (reference sequence). The V segment lost 2 bases and the J segment 9 bases; nucleotides outside the gene matches: 11. CDR3 length: 16 residues.

The rearrangement uses TRBV19 and TRBJ2-1; TRBD2 is a possible D gene (7 bases). This CDR3 is built from 18 residues. V gave up 5 bases and J gave up 0 bases, with 20 bases separating them. Germline CDR1 LNHDA, CDR2 SQIVND (reference sequence). The CDR3 here is CASSPLGGGGSSYNEQFF. CDR3 nucleotides: TGTGCCAGTAGTCCCCTGGGGGGCGGGGGTAGCTCCTACAATGAGCAGTTCTTC.

Of note for this clone: The identical CDR3 is also encoded by other nucleotide sequences in the sample. The chain links TRBV6-5 to TRBJ2-3, with D perhaps assigned TRBD1 or TRBD2 (5 bases each). The germline V gene has CDR1 MNHEY and CDR2 SVGAGI. The V and J ends lost 6 bases and 6 bases respectively, with 10 bases between them. The CDR3 sequence is 12 residues long. For the CDR3, the DNA is TGTGCCAGCAGCCGGGGACCGGATACGCAGTATTTT. It codes for CASSRGPDTQYF.

The gene calls are TRBV11-2 and TRBJ2-3; 10 nucleotides match TRBD1. This CDR3 has 14 amino acids. Germline V gene sequence: CDR1 SGHAT, CDR2 FQNNGV. The junction had 4 bases not matched to a gene; V was cut back by 5 bases and J by 5 bases. CDR3 sequence (DNA): TGTGCCAGCAGCCCGGGACAGGGGATAGATACGCAGTATTTT. It encodes CASSPGQGIDTQYF.

This clone came up a few times. The chain couples TRBV5-1 to TRBJ1-2; D unclear. V shed 3 bases and J shed 6 bases, with 12 bases lying between them. The CDR3 spans 13 residues. Germline V gene data show CDR1 as SGHRS and CDR2 as YFSETQ. The CDR3 coding sequence is TGCGCCAGCAGCTATACAGCGGCCGATGGCTACACCTTC. Encoded protein: CASSYTAADGYTF.

The chain employs TRBV11-2 and TRBJ2-1; TRBD2 matches 10 bases. The germline CDR1 and CDR2 sequences are SGHAT and FQNNGV. V gave up 8 bases and J gave up 2 bases; unmatched junction bases: 3. This CDR3 is 14 amino acids long. The CDR3 is CASGLAGAYNEQFF. The CDR3 bases are TGTGCCAGCGGTCTAGCGGGGGCCTACAATGAGCAGTTCTTC.

Here the CDR3 DNA reads TGTGCCAGTAGTATAGGGGACAGGGGGTGGAATCAGCCCCAGCATTTT. Its translation: CASSIGDRGWNQPQHF. The chain carries TRBV19 and TRBJ1-5; 11 bases fit TRBD1. Germline CDR1 is LNHDA and CDR2 is SQIVND (reference sequence). The V segment lost 1 base and the J segment 4 bases; nucleotides outside the gene matches: 3. The CDR3 spans 16 residues.

The V and J genes are TRBV6-5 and TRBJ1-1; possibly TRBD1 for D (5 bases). Germline CDR1 MNHEY, CDR2 SVGAGI. V was clipped by 6 bases and J by 2 bases, with 16 bases between them. The CDR3 extends over 15 amino acids. The CDR3 protein is CASSPMGQANTEAFF. CDR3 bases: TGTGCCAGCAGCCCGATGGGGCAGGCCAACACTGAAGCTTTCTTT.

The V and J genes are TRBV19 and TRBJ2-3; D unclear. CDR3 length: 11 amino acids. Trimming cost V 7 bases and J 5 bases, with 7 bases left between them. Germline-derived CDR1 and CDR2 are LNHDA and SQIVND (reference sequence). CDR3 in DNA: TGTGCCAGTACCATTCGAGATACGCAGTATTTT. Translation gives CASTIRDTQYF.

The chain joins TRBV7-8 to TRBJ1-2; D not certain. Germline V gene lookup returns CDR1 SGHVS and CDR2 FQNEAQ. CDR3 length: 15 residues. V gave up 3 bases and J gave up 0 bases, with 11 bases separating them. The CDR3 sequence is CASSFGRASNYGYTF. The CDR3 nucleotides read TGTGCCAGCAGCTTCGGGCGGGCTTCTAACTATGGCTACACCTTC.

J is TRBJ2-1 and V is TRBV7-9; D is ambiguous. This CDR3 has 12 residues. Germline V lookup: CDR1 SEHNR, CDR2 FQNEAQ (reference sequence). The germline V and J ends were trimmed by 3 bases and 8 bases, with 8 bases remaining between them. This CDR3 is CASSFGYDEQFF. CDR3 nucleotide sequence: TGTGCCAGCAGCTTCGGATACGATGAGCAGTTCTTC. Looking up the rest from reference TRBV7-9 and TRBJ2-1 gives the full variable domain: DTGVSQNPRHKITKRGQNVTFRCDPISEHNRLYWYRQTLGQGPEFLTYFQNEAQLEKSRLLSDRFSAERPKGSFSTLEIQRTEQGDSAMYLCASSFGYDEQFFGPGTRLTVL.

The chain employs TRBV9 and TRBJ2-5; 8 positions match TRBD1. The CDR3 contains 15 residues. Trimming cost V 4 bases and J 5 bases; bases outside gene matches: 10. In germline, CDR1 is SGDLS, CDR2 YYNGEE. The CDR3 is CASSTGTGGVETQYF. CDR3 DNA sequence: TGTGCCAGCAGCACCGGGACAGGCGGAGTCGAGACCCAGTACTTC.

The rearrangement uses TRBV6-5 and TRBJ2-1; tentative D call: TRBD1 (6 bases). V lost 6 bases to trimming and J lost 6 bases, with 18 bases between them. The CDR3 has 15 residues. Germline CDR1 MNHEY, CDR2 SVGAGI. The CDR3 DNA sequence: TGTGCCAGCAGCTATAACAGGGTTTTAGGCAATGAGCAGTTCTTC. Residues: CASSYNRVLGNEQFF.

The chain carries TRBV11-3 and TRBJ2-7; D is possibly TRBD2 (5 bases). This CDR3 comprises 15 residues. V lost 2 bases to trimming and J lost 2 bases, with 13 bases between them. Germline V gives CDR1 SGHNT, CDR2 YENEEA. The CDR3 spells CASSLNGPGTYEQYF. The CDR3 region has the DNA TGTGCCAGCAGCTTAAACGGACCGGGAACCTACGAGCAGTACTTC.

This clone was seen a handful of times. This chain uses TRBV3-1 (or the pseudogene TRBV3-2) with TRBJ1-2; 10 bases are shared with TRBD1. Germline lookup yields CDR1 LGHDT and CDR2 YNNKEL (reference sequence). Trimming at V came to 5 bases and at J to 5 bases, leaving 2 bases not matched to a gene. The CDR3 covers 13 residues. CDR3 in DNA: TGTGCCAGCAGCGTGGACAGGGGGTATGGCTACACCTTC. Amino acid sequence: CASSVDRGYGYTF.

The table lists this clone with a few counts. The chain is built from TRBV9 and TRBJ1-5, with 7 bases lining up with TRBD1. CDR1 SGDLS and CDR2 YYNGEE come from the germline V gene. Trimming took 3 bases from V and 2 from J; bases not matched to a gene: 11. The CDR3 extends over 17 amino acids. The CDR3 DNA follows: TGTGCCAGCAGCGCCAGACAGGGTAGGGATGGCAATCAGCCCCAGCATTTT. It encodes CASSARQGRDGNQPQHF.

The chain couples TRBV18 to TRBJ2-5, with D perhaps matching TRBD1 (6 bases). Germline loops: CDR1 KGHSH, CDR2 LQKENI. Trimming took off 5 bases at V and 5 bases at J, with 15 bases between the two ends. CDR3 length: 14 amino acids. CDR3 sequence (DNA): TGTGCCAGCTCAACCTCACAGGGTTGGGAGACCCAGTACTTC. Translation: CASSTSQGWETQYF.

This chain uses TRBV5-5 with TRBJ1-5; D call uncertain. The V end lost 0 bases, the J end lost 6 bases, and 16 bases lay between the germline ends. Germline-derived CDR1 and CDR2 are SGHKS and YYEKEE (reference sequence). CDR3 length: 16 residues. The CDR3 region has the DNA TGTGCCAGCAGCTTGGTAGGAGGGCGGGTTAGTCAGCCCCAGCATTTT. It translates to CASSLVGGRVSQPQHF. Together with reference TRBV5-5 and TRBJ1-5, the CDR3 gives the full variable domain: DAGVTQSPTHLIKTRGQQVTLRCSPISGHKSVSWYQQVLGQGPQFIFQYYEKEERGRGNFPDRFSARQFPNYSSELNVNALLLGDSALYLCASSLVGGRVSQPQHFGDGTRLSIL.

This clone was seen only once. This CDR3 is CASSLEGRVPYGYTF. The CDR3 nucleotides read TGTGCCAGCAGCTTGGAGGGCAGGGTCCCTTATGGCTACACCTTC. The V gene is TRBV5-4, the J gene TRBJ1-2, with TRBD1 as a possible D gene (5 bases). The CDR3 is made up of 15 amino acids. V was clipped by 0 bases and J by 5 bases, with 14 bases between them. Germline CDR1 and CDR2: SGHNT and YYREEE (reference sequence).

The gene calls are TRBV19 and TRBJ2-5, with 12 bases matching TRBD2. The CDR3 consists of 15 residues. Germline V CDR1 and CDR2: LNHDA, SQIVND (reference sequence). V shed 6 bases and J 5 bases; nucleotides not matched to a gene: 7. CDR3 in DNA: TGTGCCAGTAGCCCAGGACTAGCGGGATTTGAGACCCAGTACTTC. Its protein is CASSPGLAGFETQYF.

V is TRBV6-6 and J is TRBJ2-3; the match to TRBD2 covers 10 bases. Losses at the gene ends were 5 bases for V and 2 bases for J; bases not matched to a gene: 4. Germline V gives CDR1 MNHNY, CDR2 SVGAGI (reference sequence). This CDR3 is 15 amino acids long. DNA of the CDR3: TGTGCCAGCAGTGAGCGGGGGGGGTTCACAGATACGCAGTATTTT. Translation: CASSERGGFTDTQYF.

The chain uses TRBV7-2 and TRBJ2-2; 7 positions match TRBD2. This CDR3 is 15 amino acids long. In germline, CDR1 is SGHTA, CDR2 FQGNSA. V gave up 5 bases and J gave up 3 bases; unmatched junction bases: 6. CDR3 bases: TGTGCCAGCAGCCCCCGGGGAGGGTACACCGGGGAGCTGTTTTTT. It encodes CASSPRGGYTGELFF.

The chain is built from TRBV28 and TRBJ2-7; D gene unclear. The V and J ends lost 7 bases and 3 bases respectively, with 13 bases between them. Germline values: CDR1 MDHEN, CDR2 SYDVKM. CDR3 size: 13 residues. CDR3 residues: CASISGGNYEQYF. The CDR3, as DNA: TGTGCCAGCATATCGGGCGGTAACTACGAGCAGTACTTC.